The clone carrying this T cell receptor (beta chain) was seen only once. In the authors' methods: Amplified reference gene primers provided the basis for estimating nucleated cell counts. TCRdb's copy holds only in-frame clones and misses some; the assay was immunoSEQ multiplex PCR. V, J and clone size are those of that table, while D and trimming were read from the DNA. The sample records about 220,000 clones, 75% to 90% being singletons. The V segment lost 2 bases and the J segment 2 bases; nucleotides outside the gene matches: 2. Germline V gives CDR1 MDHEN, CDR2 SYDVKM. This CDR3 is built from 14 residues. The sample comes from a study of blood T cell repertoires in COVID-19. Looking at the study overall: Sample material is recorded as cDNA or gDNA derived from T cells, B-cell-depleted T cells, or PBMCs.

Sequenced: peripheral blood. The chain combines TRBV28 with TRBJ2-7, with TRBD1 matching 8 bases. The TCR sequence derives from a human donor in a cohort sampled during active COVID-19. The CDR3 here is CASSLGRGPYEQYF. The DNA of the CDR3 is TGTGCCAGCAGTTTAGGCAGGGGGCCCTACGAGCAGTACTTC. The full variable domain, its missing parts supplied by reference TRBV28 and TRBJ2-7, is DVKVTQSSRYLVKRTGEKVFLECVQDMDHENMFWYRQDPGLGLRLIYFSYDVKMKEKGDIPEGYSVSREKKERFSLILESASTNQTSMYLCASSLGRGPYEQYFGPGTRLTVT.